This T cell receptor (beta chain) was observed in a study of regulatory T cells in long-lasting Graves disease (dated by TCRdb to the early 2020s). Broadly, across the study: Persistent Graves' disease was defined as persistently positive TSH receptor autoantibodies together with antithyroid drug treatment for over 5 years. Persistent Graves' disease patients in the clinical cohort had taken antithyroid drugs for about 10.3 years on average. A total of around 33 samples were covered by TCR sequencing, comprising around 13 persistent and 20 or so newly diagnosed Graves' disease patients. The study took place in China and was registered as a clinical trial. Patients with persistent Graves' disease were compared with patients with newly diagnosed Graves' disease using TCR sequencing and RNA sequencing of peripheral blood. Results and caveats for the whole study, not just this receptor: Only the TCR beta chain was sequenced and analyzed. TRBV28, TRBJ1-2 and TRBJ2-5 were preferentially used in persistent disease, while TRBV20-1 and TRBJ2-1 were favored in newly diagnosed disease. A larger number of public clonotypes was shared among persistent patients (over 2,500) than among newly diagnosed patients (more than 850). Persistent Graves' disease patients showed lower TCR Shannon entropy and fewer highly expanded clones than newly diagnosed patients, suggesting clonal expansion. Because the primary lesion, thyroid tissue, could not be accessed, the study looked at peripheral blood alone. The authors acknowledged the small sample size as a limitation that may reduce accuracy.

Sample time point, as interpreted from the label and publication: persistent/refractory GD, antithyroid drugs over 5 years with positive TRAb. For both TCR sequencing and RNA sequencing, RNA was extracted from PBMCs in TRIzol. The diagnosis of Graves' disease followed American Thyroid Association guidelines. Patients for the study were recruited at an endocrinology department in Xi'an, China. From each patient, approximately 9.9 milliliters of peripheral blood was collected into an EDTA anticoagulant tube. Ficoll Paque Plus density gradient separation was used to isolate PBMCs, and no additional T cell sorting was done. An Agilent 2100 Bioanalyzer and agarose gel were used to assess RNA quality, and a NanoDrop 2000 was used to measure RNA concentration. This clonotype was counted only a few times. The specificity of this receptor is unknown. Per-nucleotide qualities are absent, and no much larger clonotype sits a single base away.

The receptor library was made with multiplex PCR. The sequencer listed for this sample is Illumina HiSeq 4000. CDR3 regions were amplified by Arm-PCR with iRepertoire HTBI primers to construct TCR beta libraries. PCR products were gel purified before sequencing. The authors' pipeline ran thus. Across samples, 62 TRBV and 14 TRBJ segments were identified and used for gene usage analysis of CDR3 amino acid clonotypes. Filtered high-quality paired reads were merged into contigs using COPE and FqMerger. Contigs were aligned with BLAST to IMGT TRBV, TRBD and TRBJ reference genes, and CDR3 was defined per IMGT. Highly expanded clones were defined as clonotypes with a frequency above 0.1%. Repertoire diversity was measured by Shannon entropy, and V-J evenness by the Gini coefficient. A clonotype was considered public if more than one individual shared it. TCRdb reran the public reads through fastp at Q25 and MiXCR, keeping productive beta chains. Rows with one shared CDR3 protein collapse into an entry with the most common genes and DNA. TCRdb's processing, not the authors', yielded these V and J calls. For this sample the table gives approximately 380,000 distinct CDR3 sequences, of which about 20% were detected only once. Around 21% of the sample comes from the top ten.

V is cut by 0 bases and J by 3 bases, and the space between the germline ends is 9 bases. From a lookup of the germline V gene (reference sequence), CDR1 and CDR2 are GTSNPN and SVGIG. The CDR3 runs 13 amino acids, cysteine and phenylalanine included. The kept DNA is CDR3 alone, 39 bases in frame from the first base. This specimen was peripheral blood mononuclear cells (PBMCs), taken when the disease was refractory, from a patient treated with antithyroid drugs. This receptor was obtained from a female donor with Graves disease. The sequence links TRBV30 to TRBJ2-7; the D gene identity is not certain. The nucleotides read TGTGCCTGGAGTGTGGCAGGTTACTACGAGCAGTACTTC. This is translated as CAWSVAGYYEQYF. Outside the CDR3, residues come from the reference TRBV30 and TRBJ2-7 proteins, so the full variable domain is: SQTIHQWPATLVQPVGSPLSLECTVEGTSNPNLYWYRQAAGRGLQLLFYSVGIGQISSEVPQNLSASRPQDRQFILSSKKLLLSDSGFYLCAWSVAGYYEQYFGPGTRLTVT.